Each of the 19 T cell receptor beta chains below was sequenced from the same sample in a study of technical replicates of blood from a handful of donors. Profiled with immunoSEQ multiplex PCR; TCRdb holds only in-frame clones, not every one. The sample shows roughly 60,000 clones, approximately 94% of them seen only once. Material: PBMCs. Receptor source: a human donor in good health. Some clones in this sample may be carry-over from other donors' samples.

This rearrangement joins TRBV6-1 to TRBJ1-5; D possibly corresponds to TRBD1 (5 bases). V was pared by 6 bases and J by 3 bases, with 12 bases between. CDR1 is MNHNS, CDR2 SASEGT, per germline. The CDR3 is made up of 14 amino acids. The CDR3 is CASRAGTTNQPQHF. The CDR3 bases are TGTGCCAGCAGGGCCGGGACTACCAATCAGCCCCAGCATTTT.

Comment on this clone: This may arise from a read error, as a much more abundant clone is one base away. Other DNA variants within this sample encode the same CDR3. V is TRBV5-1 and J is TRBJ1-1; D unclear. Trimming took off 0 bases at V and 3 bases at J, with 9 bases between the two ends. The CDR3 is 14 amino acids. Germline CDR1 reads SGHRS; CDR2 reads YFSETQ. DNA for the CDR3: TGCGCCAGCAGCTTGGCCGGAGGGTACACTGAAGCTTTCTTT. Protein product: CASSLAGGYTEAFF. Filled out from reference TRBV5-1 and TRBJ1-1, the complete variable domain reads KAGVTQTPRYLIKTRGQQVTLSCSPISGHRSVSWYQQTPGQGLQFLFEYFSETQRNKGNFPGRFSGRQFSNSRSEMNVSTLELGDSALYLCASSLAGGYTEAFFGQGTRLTVV.

V gene TRBV2 combines with J gene TRBJ2-1; TRBD1 matches 7 bases. The CDR3 extends over 12 amino acids. Germline V CDR1 and CDR2: SNHLY, FYNNEI. V lost 4 bases and J lost 9; bases outside the gene matches: 3. This CDR3 is CASSAQGSEQFF. CDR3 sequence (DNA): TGTGCCAGCAGTGCACAGGGGAGTGAGCAGTTCTTC.

The V call is TRBV23-1, the J call TRBJ2-2, with 7 bases lining up with TRBD1. TRBV23-1 is reported as an ORF; its role is uncertain. Trimming cost V 4 bases and J 7 bases; bases outside gene matches: 6. This CDR3 comprises 14 residues. This CDR3 reads CASSLRGRHGELFF. The CDR3 nucleotides read TGCGCCAGCAGTCTGAGGGGGCGCCACGGGGAGCTGTTTTTT.

This chain links TRBV7-3 with TRBJ2-6, with TRBD2 as a possible D gene (6 bases). CDR3 length: 15 residues. Germline loops: CDR1 SGHTA, CDR2 FQGTGA. Trimming removed 5 bases from V and 0 bases from J, with 8 bases in between. The CDR3 DNA follows: TGTGCCAGCAGCGGAGGGAGCTCTGGGGCCAACGTCCTGACTTTC. The encoded protein is CASSGGSSGANVLTF.

The chain carries TRBV6-4 and TRBJ1-2; 8 bases line up with TRBD1. Per the germline V gene, CDR1 is MRHNA and CDR2 is SNTAGT. The V segment lost 5 bases and the J segment 4 bases; nucleotides outside the gene matches: 9. The CDR3 sequence is 15 residues long. The CDR3 reads CASSTTGTGAYGYTF. As DNA, the CDR3 is TGTGCCAGCAGTACCACCGGGACAGGAGCCTATGGCTACACCTTC.

In this sample, this clone turned up once. The J gene is TRBJ1-6, the V gene TRBV6-6, with D tentatively TRBD1 (5 bases). Germline V gene data show CDR1 as MNHNY and CDR2 as SVGAGI (reference sequence). The CDR3 totals 15 residues. Trimming removed 2 bases from V and 7 bases from J, with 12 bases in between. The chain's CDR3 is CASSYADSRNSPLHF. The CDR3 region has the DNA TGTGCCAGCAGTTACGCCGACAGTAGAAATTCACCCCTCCACTTT.

The rearrangement uses TRBV5-4 and TRBJ2-1; 9 nucleotides line up with TRBD2. Per germline, CDR1 SGHNT and CDR2 YYREEE (reference sequence). This CDR3 has 15 residues. V lost 1 base, J lost 3 bases, and 2 bases stayed unmatched. The CDR3 sequence: CASSLRRGGYNEQFF. CDR3 DNA sequence: TGTGCCAGCAGCTTGCGGCGGGGGGGCTACAATGAGCAGTTCTTC.

The chain links TRBV15 to TRBJ2-7, with TRBD1 matching over 7 bases. The CDR3 runs 15 residues. J was trimmed by 2 bases and V by 4 bases; bases with no gene match: 8. Germline CDR1 reads LNHNV; CDR2 reads YYDKDF (reference sequence). The CDR3 nucleotides read TGTGCCACCAGCAAAATCGACAGGGAACCCTACGAGCAGTACTTC. Its protein is CATSKIDREPYEQYF.

The chain carries TRBV7-6 and TRBJ2-2; 9 nucleotides line up with TRBD1. The CDR3 is 16 amino acids. CDR1 and CDR2 from the germline V gene are SGHVS and FNYEAQ. J was trimmed by 5 bases and V by 5 bases; bases with no gene match: 9. The CDR3, as DNA: TGTGCCAGCAGCCTTGGGGACAGGGTAGGAACCGGGGAGCTGTTTTTT. It codes for CASSLGDRVGTGELFF.

The chain is built from TRBV6-6 and TRBJ2-7; TRBD1 is a possible D gene (6 bases). Germline V lookup: CDR1 MNHNY, CDR2 SVGAGI (reference sequence). The CDR3 has 13 amino acids. Trimming pared 7 bases from V and 5 bases from J, leaving 15 bases between. For the CDR3, the DNA is TGTGCCAGCAATCACGGCAGGGGCCACGAGCAGTACTTC. Translation: CASNHGRGHEQYF.

The genes are TRBV4-3 and TRBJ1-3, with unresolved D. Trimming left V 1 base short and J 0 bases short, with 4 bases between. CDR1 is LGHNA and CDR2 is YSLEER in the germline V gene. The CDR3 totals 14 residues. The CDR3 DNA follows: TGCGCCAGCAGCCAAGCTCTCTCTGGAAACACCATATATTTT. This codes for CASSQALSGNTIYF.

J is TRBJ2-1 and V is TRBV4-3; D perhaps matches TRBD2 (6 bases). CDR1 and CDR2 from the germline V gene are LGHNA and YSLEER. This CDR3 region has 13 residues. V was cut by 4 bases and J by 12 bases, with 16 bases left in between. CDR3 residues: CASSPRWDGGQFF. Written as DNA, the CDR3 is TGCGCCAGCAGCCCCCGTTGGGACGGGGGGCAGTTCTTC.

The chain couples TRBV20-1 to TRBJ1-2; D might be TRBD1 (6 bases). Germline CDR1 DFQATT, CDR2 SNEGSKA (reference sequence). Trimming left V 0 bases short and J 7 bases short, with 6 bases between. This CDR3 is built from 11 residues. The CDR3 DNA sequence: TGCAGTGCTAGAGAAGGGGGTGGCTACACCTTC. Encoded protein: CSAREGGGYTF.

The chain links TRBV6-1 to TRBJ1-1, with D possibly TRBD1 on 6 matching bases. The CDR3 has 14 residues. Germline CDR1 MNHNS, CDR2 SASEGT. Trimming took off 5 bases at V and 4 bases at J, with 14 bases between the two ends. The CDR3 region has the DNA TGTGCCAGCAGTTTACAGGGTGAGGGCACTGAAGCTTTCTTT. It is translated as CASSLQGEGTEAFF.

The rearrangement uses TRBV5-8 and TRBJ1-5; TRBD1 might be the D (6 bases). The CDR3 is made up of 16 amino acids. In germline, CDR1 is SGHTS, CDR2 YDEGEE. V was trimmed by 4 bases and J by 2 bases, leaving 16 bases between them. The CDR3 reads CASSREQGIGNQPQHF. Written as DNA, the CDR3 is TGTGCCAGCAGCCGGGAACAGGGAATCGGCAATCAGCCCCAGCATTTT.

The chain employs TRBV4-3 and TRBJ2-2; no clear D gene. Trimming pared 0 bases from V and 1 base from J, leaving 6 bases between. This CDR3 has 15 residues. The germline V gene encodes CDR1 LGHNA and CDR2 YSLEER. The CDR3 bases are TGCGCCAGCAGCCAAGATAGTGGGAACACCGGGGAGCTGTTTTTT. Translating it yields CASSQDSGNTGELFF.

This rearrangement joins TRBV15 to TRBJ2-5; 7 bases align to TRBD1. J gave up 5 bases and V 2 bases, and 8 bases lay outside the gene matches. Germline CDR1 and CDR2: LNHNV and YYDKDF (reference sequence). The CDR3 extends over 15 amino acids. The CDR3: CATSRSGQDEETQYF. The CDR3, as DNA: TGTGCCACCAGCAGATCCGGACAGGATGAGGAGACCCAGTACTTC.

The V and J genes are TRBV2 and TRBJ1-2; possible D gene TRBD1, 6 bases. The CDR3 loop spans 14 amino acids. V lost 6 bases, J lost 3 bases, and 14 bases lay in between. Germline V gives CDR1 SNHLY, CDR2 FYNNEI. Here the CDR3 reads CASSQQGSDYGYTF. CDR3 in DNA: TGTGCCAGCAGCCAACAGGGTTCGGACTATGGCTACACCTTC.